The 21 T cell receptor beta chains listed next were all sequenced from one sample in a study of CD8 T cells in ankylosing spondylitis. Regarding the study as a whole: Seemingly characteristic of ankylosing spondylitis blood was a TCR beta motif consisting of 7 or 8 highly homologous variants.

TCRdb re-called the 5' RACE reads through MiXCR, storing one row per CDR3 protein. Of just under 550,000 distinct CDR3 sequences listed, 9.5% to 15% were seen once; the top ten hold approximately 6.3%. No cognate antigen is known for these TCRs. Material: blood, either unsorted or a sorted T cell fraction (not recorded which). These receptors all stem from a male donor with ankylosing spondylitis.

The V and J genes are TRBV5-6 and TRBJ2-1; TRBD2 might be the D (5 bases). V shed 6 bases and J shed 0 bases, with 13 bases lying between them. Per the germline V gene, CDR1 is SGHDT and CDR2 is YYEEEE. The CDR3 runs 15 residues. The CDR3 protein is CASIRSEISYNEQFF. In DNA form, the CDR3 reads TGTGCCAGCATCCGTAGCGAGATCTCCTACAATGAGCAGTTCTTC.

The chain links TRBV4-1 to TRBJ2-5; D is uncertain. The CDR3 spans 15 residues. V was shortened by 0 bases and J by 7 bases, with 15 bases between the two germline ends. Germline CDR1 is MGHRA and CDR2 is YSYEKL. For the CDR3, the DNA is TGCGCCAGCAGCCAAGACTTGGCTCGCGCCGGGACCCAGTACTTC. This encodes CASSQDLARAGTQYF.

This clonotype was counted only a few times. V gene TRBV3-1 combines with J gene TRBJ2-2, with D unresolved. Trimming pared 1 base from V and 5 bases from J, leaving 17 bases between. This CDR3 spans 17 amino acids. The germline V gene encodes CDR1 LGHDT and CDR2 YNNKEL (reference sequence). In DNA, the CDR3 is TGTGCCAGCAGCCAAGTGTGGCCTCACCCCCGGACCGGGGAGCTGTTTTTT. Amino acids: CASSQVWPHPRTGELFF.

The chain couples TRBV2 to TRBJ2-3, with 8 bases that match TRBD1. The CDR3 runs 14 residues. Trimming removed 3 bases from V and 4 bases from J; junction bases left unmatched: 3. Looked up from germline, CDR1 is SNHLY and CDR2 is FYNNEI. The CDR3 protein is CASSDDRGSDTQYF. The CDR3 DNA reads TGTGCCAGCAGTGATGACAGGGGTTCAGATACGCAGTATTTT.

This clonotype has only a few counts. This rearrangement joins TRBV29-1 to TRBJ1-1; the match to TRBD1 covers 7 bases. Germline assignment: CDR1 SQVTM and CDR2 ANQGSEA. Germline trimming cut 6 bases from V and 1 base from J; bases unmatched to any gene: 8. The CDR3 is 14 residues long. The CDR3 DNA is TGCAGCGTCAACCCAGGGGGGGCGAACACTGAAGCTTTCTTT. Its protein is CSVNPGGANTEAFF.

This clonotype has more than one count but fewer than ten. The chain has TRBV6-5 and TRBJ2-3, with 10 nucleotides matching TRBD2. V lost 4 bases, J lost 4 bases, and 14 bases stayed unmatched. CDR1 is MNHEY, CDR2 SVGAGI, per germline. This CDR3 contains 18 residues. CDR3 sequence reads: CASSSLAGVWMSADTQYF. CDR3 sequence (DNA): TGTGCCAGCAGTTCCCTAGCGGGAGTATGGATGTCGGCAGATACGCAGTATTTT.

The genes are TRBV12-3 or TRBV12-4 and TRBJ2-3, with D tentatively TRBD1 (5 bases). The V gene lost 6 bases and the J gene lost 1 base, with 11 bases spanning the gap. The CDR3 loop spans 14 amino acids. The CDR3 nucleotides read TGTGCCAGCAGCCCCCAGACAGGCACAGATACGCAGTATTTT. It codes for CASSPQTGTDTQYF.

This clonotype was counted at least ten times. V is TRBV5-1 and J is TRBJ1-5; D unresolved. The CDR3 consists of 15 residues. Germline assignment: CDR1 SGHRS and CDR2 YFSETQ. V lost 4 bases and J lost 3, with 14 bases in between. The CDR3 DNA reads TGCGCCAGCAGCCTTCTGGGCGAAATCAATCAGCCCCAGCATTTT. Protein product: CASSLLGEINQPQHF.

This clonotype was observed at least ten times. The chain carries TRBV5-1 and TRBJ1-2, with TRBD1 matching 9 bases. Germline V gives CDR1 SGHRS, CDR2 YFSETQ. The CDR3 has 14 amino acids. The junction had 7 bases not matched to a gene; V was cut back by 5 bases and J by 5 bases. CDR3 coding DNA: TGCGCCAGCAGGCCAGACGGGACAGGGTATGGCTACACCTTC. Translation: CASRPDGTGYGYTF.

This clonotype was seen repeatedly, ten times or more. The CDR3 DNA reads TGTGCCAGCACCCTCTGGGCTGGGGACTATGGCTACACCTTC. Translation: CASTLWAGDYGYTF. The chain uses TRBV12-3 or TRBV12-4 and TRBJ1-2; D is unresolved. With 7 bases removed from V and 3 bases from J, the gap between germline ends came to 15 bases. The CDR3 length is 14 residues.

This clonotype turned up a few times. This chain joins TRBV29-1 and TRBJ2-5, with D uncertain. Germline V gives CDR1 SQVTM, CDR2 ANQGSEA. Trimming pared 5 bases from V and 0 bases from J, leaving 7 bases between. The CDR3 covers 12 residues. The CDR3 loop reads CSVLGNQETQYF. The DNA of the CDR3 is TGCAGCGTTTTGGGGAACCAAGAGACCCAGTACTTC.

This clonotype was seen ten or more times. The chain carries TRBV7-8 and TRBJ2-4; 9 bases fit TRBD1. CDR3 length: 16 residues. The ends lost 5 bases at V and 3 bases at J; junction bases unmatched: 8. The germline V gene has CDR1 SGHVS and CDR2 FQNEAQ. The CDR3 region is CASSPGQGRGKNIQYF. The DNA for the CDR3 is TGTGCCAGCAGCCCTGGACAGGGGAGAGGCAAAAACATTCAGTACTTC.

This clonotype was detected many times. The CDR3 DNA sequence: TGTGCCAGCAGCGAACAGCGGGCGAACACTGAAGCTTTCTTT. Encoded protein: CASSEQRANTEAFF. The gene calls are TRBV9 and TRBJ1-1; D call uncertain. This CDR3 spans 14 amino acids. Trimming shortened V by 3 bases and J by 1 base, and 10 bases separated the two germline ends. Germline lookup yields CDR1 SGDLS and CDR2 YYNGEE.

The chain has TRBV18 and TRBJ1-1; D unclear. V was shortened by 2 bases and J by 4 bases, with 11 bases between the two germline ends. Germline lookup yields CDR1 KGHSH and CDR2 LQKENI. This CDR3 is 14 amino acids long. The CDR3: CASSPTVLGTEAFF. The DNA of the CDR3 is TGTGCCAGCTCACCAACGGTGTTGGGCACTGAAGCTTTCTTT.

This clonotype appeared a few times. CDR3 loop: CASRLPTGGRDGYTF. Here the CDR3 DNA reads TGTGCCAGCAGACTTCCGACAGGGGGTAGAGATGGCTACACCTTC. The V gene is TRBV28, the J gene TRBJ1-2; 9 bases fit TRBD1. Unmatched junction bases numbered 11, after V lost 6 bases and J lost 6 bases. CDR1 is MDHEN and CDR2 is SYDVKM in the germline V gene. The CDR3 is made up of 15 amino acids.

This chain links TRBV11-3 with TRBJ2-5; D perhaps matches TRBD2 (6 bases). CDR1 and CDR2 (germline): SGHNT, YENEEA. This CDR3 comprises 12 residues. CDR3 coding DNA: TGTGCGACGGGGGTCACCCAAGAGACCCAGTACTTC. Translated: CATGVTQETQYF.

This clonotype was counted between two and nine times. The CDR3 sequence: CSARTNGEPQHF. CDR3 DNA sequence: TGCAGTGCTAGGACTAACGGGGAGCCCCAGCATTTT. The V gene is TRBV20-1, the J gene TRBJ1-5, with D uncertain. Trimming took off 3 bases at V and 8 bases at J, with 11 bases between the two ends. Germline values: CDR1 DFQATT, CDR2 SNEGSKA (reference sequence). The CDR3 contains 12 residues.

This clonotype has a count of ten or more. The junction differs from germline at one of its ends, possibly a read error. The rearrangement joins TRBV20-1 to TRBJ1-5; 9 bases match TRBD1. Germline V gene data show CDR1 as DFQATT and CDR2 as SNEGSKA (reference sequence). The CDR3 extends over 16 amino acids. The CDR3 is CSALMGQGIPNQPQHF. CDR3 DNA sequence: TGCAGTGCCCTTATGGGACAGGGAATACCCAATCAACCCCAGCATTTT.

There are many counts of this clonotype. This chain joins TRBV29-1 and TRBJ1-1, with 7 nucleotides matching TRBD1. CDR1 and CDR2 (germline): SQVTM, ANQGSEA. The J segment lost 1 base and the V segment lost 6 bases, leaving 5 bases of the junction unmatched. The CDR3 spans 13 residues. CDR3 amino acids: CSVSRQGNTEAFF. CDR3 DNA sequence: TGCAGCGTCTCTCGACAGGGGAACACTGAAGCTTTCTTT.

The rearrangement uses TRBV11-3 and TRBJ2-3; D remains ambiguous. The V end was cut by 6 bases, the J end by 3 bases, with 13 bases between. This CDR3 comprises 14 residues. Germline V gene lookup returns CDR1 SGHNT and CDR2 YENEEA. The CDR3 sequence: CASSRAPGTDTQYF. The CDR3 nucleotides are TGTGCCAGCAGTCGAGCCCCCGGGACAGATACGCAGTATTTT.

This clonotype was recorded a few times. The J gene is TRBJ2-3, the V gene TRBV20-1; unclear D gene. The CDR3 has 12 amino acids. Germline assignment: CDR1 DFQATT and CDR2 SNEGSKA (reference sequence). V shed 3 bases and J shed 0 bases, with 4 bases lying between them. The CDR3 bases are TGCAGTGCTAGTCGAAGCACAGATACGCAGTATTTT. Protein: CSASRSTDTQYF.